The 22 T cell receptor beta chains below all came from one sample that was sequenced in a study of tumor and adjacent non-tumor tissue in lung cancer. Three rounds of nested PCR, following a modified ARM-PCR protocol, produced the TCRbeta library. TCRdb passed the multiplex PCR reads through MiXCR, listing each CDR3 protein once. In the table there are tens of thousands of distinct CDR3 sequences, around 67% of which are singletons. No cell sorting was done before RNA was extracted from the tissue. This non-tumor lung sample came from over 3 cm beyond the tumor edge. Sequencing input: distant non-tumor lung tissue. The receptors were sampled from a woman in her 40s with non-small cell lung cancer.

To note about this clonotype: The germline gene is not matched at one end of the junction; a read error may be the cause. This rearrangement joins TRBV11-2 to TRBJ2-7; TRBD2 agrees at 8 bases. This CDR3 is built from 16 residues. Germline assignment: CDR1 SGHAT and CDR2 FQNNGV. The DNA of the CDR3 is TGTGCCAGCAGCTTGAGTAGCGGGGAGGGGGGCTACGAGCGGTACTTC. It codes for CASSLSSGEGGYERYF.

This clonotype has just a few counts. The rearrangement joins TRBV29-1 to TRBJ2-1, with D hard to call. Per the germline V gene, CDR1 is SQVTM and CDR2 is ANQGSEA. The CDR3 spans 11 residues. DNA for the CDR3: TGCAGTGTACCCACAGATACTGGGCAGTTCTTC. It encodes CSVPTDTGQFF.

This clonotype was seen repeatedly, ten times or more. This sequence joins TRBV28 and TRBJ1-1; no firm D call. Trimming cost V 6 bases and J 0 bases, with 11 bases left between them. The CDR3 is 14 residues long. Germline V gene data show CDR1 as MDHEN and CDR2 as SYDVKM. CDR3 amino acids: CASSGILMNTEAFF. The CDR3 bases are TGTGCCAGCAGCGGGATCCTAATGAACACTGAAGCTTTCTTT.

In its sample, this clonotype ranks as medium-sized. CDR3 nucleotide sequence: TGTGCCAGCAGTGAAAAGGGGGGTTCGGGAACTGAAGCTTTCTTT. This sequence encodes CASSEKGGSGTEAFF. The J gene is TRBJ1-1, the V gene TRBV6-1, with D perhaps TRBD1 (6 bases). The germline V gene encodes CDR1 MNHNS and CDR2 SASEGT. Trimming left V 2 bases short and J 5 bases short, with 15 bases between. This CDR3 contains 15 residues.

The table lists this clonotype with a count of one. The junction departs from germline at one end; a sequencing error may be responsible. V and J are TRBV11-2 and TRBJ2-2, with 9 bases identical to TRBD1. This CDR3 is 16 amino acids long. CDR1 and CDR2 from the germline V gene are SGHAT and FQNNGV. CDR3 sequence reads: CAGSSSGTGNTGGLFF. The DNA for the CDR3 is TGTGCCGGCAGCTCGTCCGGGACAGGGAACACCGGGGGGCTGTTTTTT.

Points on this clonotype: Just one base apart from a much larger clone, this may be a read error. V usage is TRBV7-3 and J usage is TRBJ2-3, with D perhaps matching TRBD1 (5 bases). Trimming left V 0 bases short and J 0 bases short, with 7 bases between. Germline values: CDR1 SGHTA, CDR2 FQGTGA. This CDR3 comprises 15 residues. The CDR3 DNA follows: TGTGCCAGCAGCTTAACGTCAGGGAGCACAGATACGCAGTATTTT. Protein sequence: CASSLTSGSTDTQYF.

V usage is TRBV11-1 and J usage is TRBJ1-2, with D uncertain. CDR3 length: 14 amino acids. V gave up 6 bases and J gave up 4 bases, with 15 bases separating them. Per the germline V gene, CDR1 is SGHAT and CDR2 is FQDESV (reference sequence). This CDR3 is CASSHSGVGYGYTF. DNA for the CDR3: TGTGCCAGCAGTCATTCGGGAGTTGGCTATGGCTACACCTTC.

The chain couples TRBV11-2 to TRBJ1-2, with unresolved D. Germline V gives CDR1 SGHAT, CDR2 FQNNGV. Trimming shortened V by 6 bases and J by 5 bases, and 13 bases separated the two germline ends. This CDR3 spans 13 amino acids. As DNA, the CDR3 is TGTGCCAGCAGTTTCGGGAGTGGTTATGGCTACACCTTC. This gives the protein CASSFGSGYGYTF.

As for this clonotype: One end of the junction varies from germline; a read error may be responsible. V usage is TRBV11-2 and J usage is TRBJ2-1; possible D gene TRBD2, 6 bases. Germline values: CDR1 SGHAT, CDR2 FQNNGV. There are 16 residues in the CDR3. CDR3 amino acids: CANSRTLAALYNEHFF. The CDR3 bases are TGTGCCAATAGCAGGACACTAGCTGCACTGTACAATGAGCACTTCTTC.

This clonotype has ten or more counts. This chain links TRBV7-9 with TRBJ1-1, with D uncertain. V was cut by 3 bases and J by 0 bases, with 17 bases left in between. The CDR3 sequence is 17 residues long. CDR1 SEHNR and CDR2 FQNEAQ come from the germline V gene (reference sequence). CDR3 sequence reads: CASSFSRPGGMNTEAFF. Here the CDR3 DNA reads TGTGCCAGCAGCTTTAGTCGACCGGGCGGAATGAACACTGAAGCTTTCTTT.

On this clonotype itself: The junction departs from the called germline gene at one end, perhaps through a read error. The chain carries TRBV11-3 and TRBJ2-1, with D perhaps being TRBD1 or TRBD2 (5 bases each). This CDR3 contains 14 residues. In germline, CDR1 is SGHNT, CDR2 YENEEA. CDR3 in amino acids: CASSPGKGTDEQLF. As DNA, the CDR3 is TGTGCCAGCTCCCCGGGAAAGGGGACGGATGAGCAACTCTTC.

About this clonotype itself: Since the CDR3 does not end with the conserved phenylalanine or tryptophan, this likely comes from a read error. The rearrangement uses TRBV11-3 and TRBJ2-7; D not certain. The CDR3 sequence is 12 residues long. The V gene's germline CDR1 is SGHNT and CDR2 YENEEA. The CDR3 region is CASTLERSEQYL. In DNA form, the CDR3 reads TGTGCCAGCACCTTAGAAAGGAGCGAGCAGTACTTA.

This rearrangement joins TRBV10-3 to TRBJ2-7, with TRBD1 identical over 7 bases. The germline CDR1 and CDR2 sequences are ENHRY and SYGVKD. The CDR3 sequence is 12 residues long. The J segment lost 10 bases and the V segment lost 10 bases, leaving 13 bases of the junction unmatched. CDR3 nucleotides: TGTGCCACCCAAATTAAAGGGGGCGACCAGTACTTC. Amino acids: CATQIKGGDQYF.

The V call is TRBV19, the J call TRBJ2-1; D unclear. V was shortened by 10 bases and J by 1 base, with 8 bases between the two germline ends. Germline CDR1 is LNHDA and CDR2 is SQIVND (reference sequence). The CDR3 runs to 12 residues. Here the CDR3 DNA reads TGTGCCACCACCGGGTCCTACAATGAGCAGTTCTTC. Its translation is CATTGSYNEQFF.

This clonotype was counted between two and nine times. One end of the junction is discordant with germline, which a read error may explain. The J gene is TRBJ2-2, the V gene TRBV29-1, with TRBD2 as a possible D gene (6 bases). Per the germline V gene, CDR1 is SQVTM and CDR2 is ANQGSEA. The CDR3 loop spans 13 amino acids. CDR3 protein: CSALAGNTGELPF. CDR3 nucleotide sequence: TGCAGCGCTCTCGCGGGGAATACCGGGGAGCTGCCTTTT.

With regard to this clonotype: Sequence at one end of the junction differs from germline and may be a read error. This chain joins TRBV20-1 and TRBJ2-7; 9 bases line up with TRBD2. The germline V gene has CDR1 DFQATT and CDR2 SNEGSKA (reference sequence). This CDR3 has 14 residues. The CDR3 nucleotides are TGCATTGCTAGCCCCCTAGCGGGATTCTGCGAGCAGTACTTC. This codes for CIASPLAGFCEQYF.

This clonotype is labeled medium-sized. The genes are TRBV29-1 and TRBJ2-7; 9 nucleotides align to TRBD2. This CDR3 is built from 14 residues. Trimming cost V 3 bases and J 5 bases; bases outside gene matches: 8. The germline V gene encodes CDR1 SQVTM and CDR2 ANQGSEA. In DNA, the CDR3 is TGCAGCGTTGAGGATGGGACTAGCCCCCACGAGCAGTACTTC. Amino acid sequence: CSVEDGTSPHEQYF.

With respect to this clonotype: A junction end diverges from the germline sequence, so it may reflect a read error. This sequence joins TRBV4-1 and TRBJ2-1; 7 positions agree with TRBD2. CDR1 is MGHRA, CDR2 YSYEKL, per germline. This CDR3 comprises 13 residues. This chain's CDR3 is CASSPLTSIEQFF. The CDR3 DNA reads as TGTGCCAGCAGCCCCCTGACTAGCATTGAGCAGTTCTTC.

The rearrangement links TRBV7-9 to TRBJ2-5, with D hard to call. V was clipped by 4 bases and J by 1 base, with 1 base between them. There are 11 residues in the CDR3. CDR1 is SEHNR, CDR2 FQNEAQ, per germline (reference sequence). CDR3 loop: CASSSQETQYF. The CDR3 region has the DNA TGTGCCAGCAGCTCCCAAGAGACCCAGTACTTC.

Regarding this clonotype: As the CDR3 is not closed by the conserved phenylalanine or tryptophan, this likely results from a read error. V gene TRBV5-1 combines with J gene TRBJ2-3; TRBD2 agrees at 14 bases. The V gene's germline CDR1 is SGHRS and CDR2 YFSETQ. The CDR3 covers 19 residues. The CDR3 reads CASRNPRTSGGTSTETQYS. In DNA, the CDR3 is TGCGCCAGCAGGAATCCACGGACTAGCGGGGGGACTAGCACAGAGACGCAGTATTCT.

This clonotype was detected only a few times. This rearrangement joins TRBV28 to TRBJ2-2; a possible D gene is TRBD1 (6 bases). Between the trimmed V and J ends, which lost 2 bases and 0 bases, there was a span of 10 bases. The CDR3 contains 16 residues. The germline CDR1 and CDR2 sequences are MDHEN and SYDVKM. The CDR3 loop reads CASSLGDTANTGELFF. DNA for the CDR3: TGTGCCAGCAGTTTAGGGGACACCGCGAACACCGGGGAGCTGTTTTTT.

The chain has TRBV11-2 and TRBJ1-2; maybe TRBD1 (5 bases). CDR1 and CDR2 (germline): SGHAT, FQNNGV. The CDR3 sequence is 13 residues long. The V end lost 7 bases, the J end lost 9 bases, and 18 bases lay between the germline ends. CDR3 in amino acids: CASNSGGGYSYTF. CDR3 bases: TGTGCCAGCAATTCCGGGGGTGGTTATAGCTACACCTTC.